Listed below are T cell receptor beta chains from one sample, sequenced in a study of T cells in Graves' hyperthyroidism and ophthalmopathy. TCRdb analysed the multiplex PCR reads with MiXCR anew, one entry per CDR3 protein. The profile shows approximately 330,000 distinct CDR3 sequences, around a sixth of them singletons. The specimen sequenced was blood. These receptors were obtained from a woman aged 45-59 years with Graves' hyperthyroidism. The CDR3 runs from the conserved cysteine through the conserved F or W. D genes are given only for firm matches. Size tells how often a clone was seen (once, few, many) or the class of an expanded clone, and some rows leave it out.

clone_size,j_call,v_call,d_call,cdr3_aa,cdr3_nt
few,TRBJ1-2,TRBV27,TRBD1,CASSSAQPGQGFYGYTF,TGTGCCAGCAGTTCCGCCCAGCCGGGACAGGGATTTTATGGCTACACCTTC
many,TRBJ2-3,TRBV20-1,TRBD2,CSAGSGSQADTQYF,TGCAGTGCTGGTAGCGGGAGTCAGGCAGATACGCAGTATTTT
many,TRBJ2-3,TRBV18,NA,CASSPPIATDTQYF,TGTGCCAGCTCACCACCGATAGCCACAGATACGCAGTATTTT
few,TRBJ2-3,TRBV27,TRBD2,CASMSGGTDTQYF,TGTGCCAGCATGAGCGGGGGCACAGATACGCAGTATTTT
NA,TRBJ2-1,TRBV28,NA,CASSGVGQMYSYNEQFF,TGTGCCAGCAGTGGAGTCGGACAAATGTACTCCTACAATGAGCAGTTCTTC
many,TRBJ2-1,TRBV13,NA,CASSSNRDSVTMKQFF,TGTGCCAGCAGCTCCAACCGCGACAGTGTTACAATGAAGCAGTTCTTC
NA,TRBJ2-1,TRBV12-3/TRBV12-4,TRBD2,CASSLVASGYNEQFF,TGTGCCAGCAGTTTAGTGGCTAGCGGCTACAATGAGCAGTTCTTC
NA,TRBJ2-7,TRBV29-1,NA,CSVEDRQLYYNEQYF,TGCAGCGTTGAAGATCGGCAGCTTTACTACAATGAGCAGTACTTC
NA,TRBJ1-1,TRBV6-5,TRBD1,CASSYGQGASTEAFF,TGTGCCAGCAGTTATGGACAGGGGGCAAGCACTGAAGCTTTCTTT
many,TRBJ1-5,TRBV7-9,TRBD1,CASSFGDRGNTGNQPQHF,TGTGCCAGCAGCTTCGGTGACAGGGGGAATACGGGCAATCAGCCCCAGCATTTT
NA,TRBJ2-3,TRBV28,NA,CASSPGRGRTDTQYF,TGCGCCAGCAGTCCCGGCAGGGGTAGGACAGATACGCAGTATTTT
few,TRBJ1-4,TRBV3-1,NA,CASSQGGWELFF,TGTGCCAGCAGCCAGGGCGGTTGGGAACTGTTTTTT
many,TRBJ2-3,TRBV7-2,NA,CASSSLPTDTQYF,TGTGCCAGCAGCTCCCTCCCCACAGATACGCAGTATTTT
many,TRBJ2-7,TRBV28,TRBD2,CASSLIAGLAGGSSYEQYF,TGTGCCAGCAGTTTAATTGCGGGACTAGCGGGAGGGAGCTCCTACGAGCAGTACTTC
many,TRBJ1-2,TRBV6-5,NA,CASSYELQGLGYTF,TGTGCCAGCAGTTACGAGCTCCAGGGGCTAGGCTACACCTTC
once,TRBJ2-7,TRBV7-2,TRBD2,CASSLVFPAGGSSYEQYF,TGTGCCAGCAGCTTAGTTTTCCCAGCGGGAGGGTCCTCCTACGAGCAGTACTTC
many,TRBJ2-5,TRBV7-7,NA,CASSLQQEETQYF,TGTGCTAGCAGCTTACAACAGGAAGAGACCCAGTACTTC
NA,TRBJ1-5,TRBV6-1,NA,CASRPFREGNQPQHF,TGTGCCAGCAGGCCCTTCAGGGAGGGCAATCAGCCCCAGCATTTT
few,TRBJ2-1,TRBV6-1,TRBD2,CASILTGGNNEQFF,TGTGCCAGCATCTTAACGGGAGGGAACAATGAGCAGTTCTTC
NA,TRBJ1-2,TRBV5-4,NA,CASSFDSRWLTF,TGTGCCAGCAGCTTCGACAGCCGGTGGCTCACCTTC
NA,TRBJ1-2,TRBV30,NA,CAWSRKGKDGYTF,TGTGCCTGGAGTCGGAAGGGTAAAGATGGCTACACCTTC
many,TRBJ1-6,TRBV28,NA,CASSFGTSLSSPLHF,TGTGCCAGCAGTTTCGGGACTTCTTTGAGTTCACCCCTCCACTTT
few,TRBJ2-1,TRBV19,TRBD2,CASSMLGRGAGGRYNEQFF,TGTGCCAGTAGTATGTTAGGTCGGGGGGCGGGGGGGCGATACAATGAGCAGTTCTTC
NA,TRBJ2-5,TRBV6-1,TRBD2,CASSPGTSGNRETQYF,TGTGCCAGCAGCCCCGGGACTAGCGGAAACCGGGAGACCCAGTACTTC
NA,TRBJ2-1,TRBV20-1,TRBD2,CSARDKLAGGHEQFF,TGCAGTGCTAGAGATAAGCTAGCGGGAGGGCATGAGCAGTTCTTC
NA,TRBJ2-3,TRBV24-1,NA,CATSDSGPFRRDTQYF,TGTGCCACCAGTGATTCTGGGCCATTTCGTAGAGATACGCAGTATTTT